The clone carrying this TCR beta chain was seen ten or more times. Its antigen is still unknown. Relative to the germline gene, one junction end is altered; a read error may explain this. The source of the sample is a study of response to subunit inactivated influenza vaccine. Study observations and caveats: It was suggested by the authors that few new T cells are recruited by each seasonal influenza vaccination.

TCRdb independently ran MiXCR on the RT-PCR reads; one entry per CDR3 protein. The table lists about 700,000 distinct CDR3 sequences, more than 11% of them singletons. The CDR3 extends over 15 amino acids. The clonotype was recovered from a man between 45 and 60 years old who received an inactivated influenza vaccine. V and J are TRBV12-3 or TRBV12-4 and TRBJ2-7, with D perhaps matching TRBD1 or TRBD2 (5 bases each). The sample in question was PBMCs from blood, obtained 14 to 15 days before vaccination. The CDR3 is CASSSTGTSSYEQYF. CDR3 in DNA: TGCGCCAGCAGCTCTACCGGGACGAGCTCCTACGAGCAGTACTTC.